This T cell receptor (beta chain) is from a study of shared clonotypes between healthy human individuals. Findings and limits, study-wide: Non-shared clonotypes were found to have lower generation probabilities than the clonotypes that were shared by all four of the sorted-subset donors. Across four donors, naive CD4 shared roughly 5.2%, naive CD8 under 4%, memory CD4 2% to 2.5%, memory CD8 0.35% to 0.5%. Donor clonotype sharing was expected to depend on sequencing depth.

Selected positively for CCR7 and CD45RO-negative, naive CD8 cells excluded terminally differentiated effector memory CD45RA+ cells. Concerning this clone: Antigen unknown.

As handled by the study authors: Without quality scores, immunoSEQ junctional reads could not be filtered like full-length reads. Assay used: immunoSEQ multiplex PCR; TCRdb lists only in-frame clones, some missing. That table supplies the V and J calls and clone size; D and trimming were determined from the DNA. Altogether around 2,100,000 clones are present, around 96% being singletons, with the ten largest covering approximately 1.2%. The CDR3 consists of 14 residues. The germline gives CDR1 WNHNN, CDR2 SYGVQD (reference sequence). The V gene end was trimmed by 7 bases and the J gene end by 4 bases; junction bases not matched to a gene: 3.

Material for sequencing was naive CD8+ T cells sorted from blood. The chain combines TRBV10-1 with TRBJ2-2; the match to TRBD1 covers 10 bases. The receptor's source is a man aged 18 to 35 in good health. CDR3 coding DNA: TGCGCCAGCAACCGGGACAGGGGCACCGGGGAGCTGTTTTTT. Translating gives CASNRDRGTGELFF.